This TCR beta chain was observed in a study of T cell responses to AZD1222 COVID-19 vaccine (dated by TCRdb to the early 2020s). Some background on the complete study: TCR sequencing was performed for about 240 trial participants, of whom about 210 were given two doses of AZD1222 and approximately 25 were given two doses of MenACWY control vaccine. Trial participants were enrolled by age into 18-55, 56-69 and 70-plus year subgroups, with 148, 28 and 57 TCR-sequenced participants respectively. Broader findings and caveats from the paper: A significant rise in spike-specific TCR breadth and depth was observed after two AZD1222 doses relative to day 0 and relative to MenACWY recipients. Conclusions about previously exposed vaccinees were limited because only six AZD1222 recipients were SARS-CoV-2 seropositive at baseline. Epitopes outside the regions mutated in the B.1.351 and B.1.1.7 variants were reportedly recognized by nearly half of the unique spike-specific TCRs. Most participants were white British and females outnumbered males, and the authors suggested that clonal diversity may have been underestimated. Because no samples from the day 14 peak response were available, repertoires could be characterized only after the peak T cell response. Vaccine-associated CD4 TCRs spanned the whole spike protein, with dominant responses in regions 160-218 and 743-854. In the small 56-69-year group, the increase in depth fell short of significance, most likely because of low power.

Points on this clone: The antigen this receptor binds is unknown. Base qualities are not provided; no much larger clone lies one nucleotide away.

The CDR3 regions of human TCRbeta chains were subjected to immunosequencing. In the source study's methods: Repertoire TCRs were matched against a reference library of SARS-CoV-2-specific TCRs generated with the MIRA antigen-specificity platform. Breadth meant the fraction of unique TCRs that were SARS-CoV-2-associated, whereas depth meant the fraction of total T cells that were SARS-CoV-2-associated. Using the MIRA data, each spike-specific TCR was assigned both to the spike region to which the TCR was reactive and to a CD4 or CD8 class. Log10-transformed breadth and depth values were compared by one-way ANOVA with Sidak's multiple comparisons tests. This is the immuneACCESS table as TCRdb keeps it, with only in-frame sequences that have V and J called. A part of the clones is gone; compared with another copy, unresolved V genes explain less than half, and the rest is unexplained. V and J calls and clone size come straight from that table; D and trimming were deduced from the DNA. In this sample the table shows 55,000 to 65,000 clones, approximately 80% of which occur a single time. The ten largest make up 4.5% to 5% of the sample.

Taken with the paper, the label for time point translates to: about 28 days (+/-7) after the second vaccine dose. AZD1222 recipients given second doses at about 4 weeks or at about 12 weeks were pooled, since spike-specific TCR depth and breadth were not found to differ between the two schedules. Vaccinee samples were obtained from the UK trials COV001 and COV002, which included a single-blind randomized controlled phase 2/3 trial of AZD1222 (ChAdOx1 nCoV-19) in healthy adults. For TCRbeta chain sequencing, PBMC samples were collected from trial participants at day 0 and at day 28 after the second dose. According to the germline V gene (reference sequence), CDR1 reads MNHNY and CDR2 reads SVGAGI. Between the V and J ends, shortened by 5 bases and 1 base respectively, the junction contains 17 bases. CDR3 length: 17 amino acids, cysteine to phenylalanine. Kept here is only the CDR3 DNA, which spans 51 bases and is read in frame from base 1.

Specimen: peripheral blood, collected 28 days after the second AZD1222 dose. The source is an adult who received the AZD1222 COVID-19 vaccine. In this chain, TRBV6-6 is recombined with TRBJ2-2, with the D segment identity uncertain. DNA sequence: TGTGCCAGCAGTCTACACCCACACCCTTTGAACACCGGGGAGCTGTTTTTT. Translated, it reads CASSLHPHPLNTGELFF.